This T cell receptor beta chain was captured by sequencing in a study of T cell changes during pregnancy in multiple sclerosis. From germline, CDR1 is SGDLS and CDR2 YYNGEE. J was trimmed by 4 bases and V by 1 base; bases with no gene match: 4. The CDR3 has 15 residues. The repertoire was sequenced with immunoSEQ multiplex PCR; TCRdb's copy has only in-frame clones and lacks some. The data show more than 65,000 clones, roughly 93% seen once. The gene calls are TRBV9 and TRBJ1-3; 8 positions agree with TRBD1. The TCR was taken from a female donor with multiple sclerosis, enrolled in a pregnancy study. Material: peripheral blood, obtained in the first trimester of pregnancy. The CDR3 region has the DNA TGTGCCAGCAGCGTAAGGACAGGGCCCGGAAACACCATATATTTT. Translation: CASSVRTGPGNTIYF.